These 32 T cell receptor beta chains share one sample of origin, sequenced in a study of cytomegalovirus exposure and HLA in healthy donors. Primers for the PCR totalled 60 Vbeta and 13 Jbeta. The protocol was immunoSEQ multiplex PCR, while the TCRdb copy is restricted to in-frame clones and leaves out a portion. Its table records more than 40,000 clones. Sequencing was done on a sample of PBMCs. The receptor source for this set is a man aged 35 to 55 in good health and CMV-seropositive.

V is TRBV27 and J is TRBJ2-7; 11 positions agree with TRBD1. Trimming cost V 2 bases and J 4 bases; bases outside gene matches: 4. Germline lookup yields CDR1 MNHEY and CDR2 SMNVEV (reference sequence). CDR3 size: 15 residues. CDR3 DNA: TGTGCCAGCAGTTTAACCGGGACAGGGGGATACGAGCAGTACTTC. It specifies CASSLTGTGGYEQYF.

The chain links TRBV5-1 to TRBJ2-2, with 9 positions matching TRBD1. V lost 9 bases, J lost 7 bases, and 16 bases stayed unmatched. Germline CDR1 is SGHRS and CDR2 is YFSETQ. This CDR3 is built from 16 residues. CDR3 bases: TGCGCCACCTCGGACAGGGGCGGTGTGAGTCTCGGGGAGCTGTTTTTT. Protein: CATSDRGGVSLGELFF.

The rearrangement uses TRBV19 and TRBJ2-3; TRBD2 matches at 8 bases. The CDR3 is made up of 17 amino acids. The V gene's germline CDR1 is LNHDA and CDR2 SQIVND (reference sequence). J gave up 0 bases and V 3 bases, and 8 bases lay outside the gene matches. DNA of the CDR3: TGTGCCAGTAGTATGAGACGGGAGGGCCGGAGCACAGATACGCAGTATTTT. Residues: CASSMRREGRSTDTQYF.

The V gene is TRBV2, the J gene TRBJ2-7; 8 bases match TRBD1. Germline trimming cut 4 bases from V and 3 bases from J; bases unmatched to any gene: 5. The germline CDR1 and CDR2 sequences are SNHLY and FYNNEI. This CDR3 has 14 residues. CDR3 coding DNA: TGTGCCAGCAGTGGCCGACAGGGGCTCTACGAGCAGTACTTC. Its protein is CASSGRQGLYEQYF.

The chain recombines TRBV6-6 with TRBJ1-4, with 10 nucleotides matching TRBD1. Trimming removed 2 bases from V and 6 bases from J; junction bases left unmatched: 3. This CDR3 is 15 amino acids long. Germline V gene sequence: CDR1 MNHNY, CDR2 SVGAGI (reference sequence). The CDR3 loop is CASSYVDRGDEKLFF. The CDR3 DNA reads as TGTGCCAGCAGTTACGTGGACAGGGGGGATGAAAAACTGTTTTTT.

This CDR3 reads CASSKWGPVNTDTQYF. CDR3 nucleotide sequence: TGTGCCAGTAGTAAGTGGGGCCCGGTAAACACAGATACGCAGTATTTT. The chain joins TRBV19 to TRBJ2-3; maybe TRBD1 (5 bases). CDR3 length equals 16 residues. The germline CDR1 and CDR2 sequences are LNHDA and SQIVND (reference sequence). Trimming took off 4 bases at V and 2 bases at J, with 16 bases between the two ends.

The chain carries TRBV10-3 and TRBJ2-1; 9 bases fit TRBD2. Germline V gene sequence: CDR1 ENHRY, CDR2 SYGVKD. The CDR3 covers 13 residues. After removal of 6 bases from V and 7 bases from J, the junction contained 4 bases not matched to a gene. CDR3 in amino acids: CAIRGLAENEQFF. The CDR3 DNA reads as TGTGCCATCAGGGGACTAGCTGAAAATGAGCAGTTCTTC.

J is TRBJ1-1 and V is TRBV5-1; D uncertain. CDR3 length equals 14 residues. CDR1 is SGHRS and CDR2 is YFSETQ in the germline V gene. V lost 4 bases to trimming and J lost 3 bases, with 13 bases between them. In nucleotides, the CDR3 is TGCGCCAGCAGCAACGGGAATGTTGACACTGAAGCTTTCTTT. Its translation: CASSNGNVDTEAFF.

CDR3 loop: CASSTGDYGYTF. DNA of the CDR3: TGTGCCAGCAGCACGGGTGACTATGGCTACACCTTC. This chain links TRBV28 with TRBJ1-2, with unresolved D. The CDR3 contains 12 residues. Between the trimmed V and J ends, which lost 6 bases and 3 bases, there was a span of 8 bases. Germline values: CDR1 MDHEN, CDR2 SYDVKM.

Concerning this clone: The junction and the germline gene differ at one end; a read error may be behind it. Here the CDR3 DNA reads TGTGCCAGCAGTGAAGGGGAGAATTTT. It codes for CASSEGENF. The gene calls are TRBV25-1 and TRBJ2-3, with D perhaps matching TRBD2 (5 bases). This CDR3 comprises 9 residues. Germline CDR1 MGHDK, CDR2 SYGVNS.

V is TRBV18 and J is TRBJ1-6; 8 bases align to TRBD1. This CDR3 comprises 15 residues. Germline V CDR1 and CDR2: KGHSH, LQKENI. The J segment lost 5 bases and the V segment lost 3 bases, leaving 3 bases of the junction unmatched. CDR3 residues: CASSPGQVDNSPLHF. The CDR3 DNA reads TGTGCCAGCTCACCGGGACAGGTAGATAATTCACCCCTCCACTTT.

The gene calls are TRBV5-1 and TRBJ1-5, with 8 positions matching TRBD1. Trimming at V came to 4 bases and at J to 2 bases, leaving 14 bases not matched to a gene. Germline V gives CDR1 SGHRS, CDR2 YFSETQ. The CDR3 has 18 amino acids. CDR3 bases: TGCGCCAGCAGCCCGGTCCCAGGGGGCTCTATAGGCAATCAGCCCCAGCATTTT. Translation: CASSPVPGGSIGNQPQHF. The full variable domain, with the rest looked up from reference TRBV5-1 and TRBJ1-5, is KAGVTQTPRYLIKTRGQQVTLSCSPISGHRSVSWYQQTPGQGLQFLFEYFSETQRNKGNFPGRFSGRQFSNSRSEMNVSTLELGDSALYLCASSPVPGGSIGNQPQHFGDGTRLSIL.

The chain is built from TRBV9 and TRBJ2-5; 10 nucleotides agree with TRBD2. With 0 bases clipped from V and 0 bases from J, the junction kept 8 bases outside the gene matches. The CDR3 has 18 amino acids. In germline, CDR1 is SGDLS, CDR2 YYNGEE. CDR3 coding DNA: TGTGCCAGCAGCGTAGCTGTGGAGACTAGCGGGTACCAAGAGACCCAGTACTTC. Its protein product is CASSVAVETSGYQETQYF.

This chain uses TRBV5-1 with TRBJ1-2; TRBD1 aligns across 8 bases. V was clipped by 3 bases and J by 4 bases; unmatched bases: 5. In germline, CDR1 is SGHRS, CDR2 YFSETQ. The CDR3 totals 14 residues. The CDR3 loop reads CASSSSGTGYGYTF. CDR3 in DNA: TGCGCCAGCAGCTCGTCCGGGACAGGCTATGGCTACACCTTC.

The rearrangement uses TRBV19 and TRBJ2-7; 9 bases fit TRBD1. This CDR3 comprises 17 residues. The ends lost 0 bases at V and 7 bases at J; junction bases unmatched: 13. The V gene's germline CDR1 is LNHDA and CDR2 SQIVND (reference sequence). CDR3 in amino acids: CASSIDRGTGTSGEQYF. CDR3 coding DNA: TGTGCCAGTAGTATAGATCGGGGGACAGGGACATCTGGTGAGCAGTACTTC.

V gene TRBV19 combines with J gene TRBJ2-1; D possibly corresponds to TRBD1 (6 bases). The CDR3 runs to 15 residues. CDR1 is LNHDA and CDR2 is SQIVND in the germline V gene (reference sequence). Trimming cost V 6 bases and J 7 bases, with 19 bases left between them. CDR3 sequence: CASSPRTESGNEQFF. The DNA of the CDR3 is TGTGCCAGTAGCCCTCGGACAGAGTCGGGGAATGAGCAGTTCTTC.

In nucleotides, the CDR3 is TGTGCCAGCAGCTTCCCTAGCGGGGGGATAAACGAGCAGTACTTC. Protein sequence: CASSFPSGGINEQYF. The V and J genes are TRBV11-1 and TRBJ2-7; TRBD2 agrees at 11 bases. The J segment lost 5 bases and the V segment lost 3 bases, leaving 6 bases of the junction unmatched. The CDR3 extends over 15 amino acids. Per the germline V gene, CDR1 is SGHAT and CDR2 is FQDESV (reference sequence).

As DNA, the CDR3 is TGCGCCAGCAGCTTTGAGGGGGGCAATCAGCCCCAGCATTTT. Translated: CASSFEGGNQPQHF. V usage is TRBV5-1 and J usage is TRBJ1-5; weak D call: TRBD1 (6 bases). Trimming stripped 2 bases from V and 2 bases from J, with 8 bases between. CDR3 length equals 14 residues. The germline V gene has CDR1 SGHRS and CDR2 YFSETQ. Complete variable domain (other parts from reference TRBV5-1 and TRBJ1-5): KAGVTQTPRYLIKTRGQQVTLSCSPISGHRSVSWYQQTPGQGLQFLFEYFSETQRNKGNFPGRFSGRQFSNSRSEMNVSTLELGDSALYLCASSFEGGNQPQHFGDGTRLSIL.

V and J are TRBV7-9 and TRBJ2-7; tentatively, D is TRBD2 (6 bases). The V end lost 8 bases, the J end lost 5 bases, and 19 bases lay between the germline ends. The CDR3 sequence is 14 residues long. Germline V lookup: CDR1 SEHNR, CDR2 FQNEAQ (reference sequence). The CDR3 region has the DNA TGTGCCAGCGATCCTGGCGGGGAGGTCAACGAGCAGTACTTC. This encodes CASDPGGEVNEQYF.

V and J are TRBV7-8 and TRBJ2-3, with D possibly matching TRBD2 (6 bases). This CDR3 has 15 amino acids. Trimming pared 4 bases from V and 1 base from J, leaving 12 bases between. Germline loops: CDR1 SGHVS, CDR2 FQNEAQ. In DNA, the CDR3 is TGTGCCAGCAGCTCCCTCGGGAGCGGCACAGATACGCAGTATTTT. Translating it yields CASSSLGSGTDTQYF.

This chain connects TRBV9 to TRBJ2-7; D is possibly TRBD2 (5 bases). The CDR3 is 13 amino acids. Trimming shortened V by 3 bases and J by 0 bases, and 7 bases separated the two germline ends. Germline V gene data show CDR1 as SGDLS and CDR2 as YYNGEE. The DNA of the CDR3 is TGTGCCAGCAGCGCCGGGAACTCCTACGAGCAGTACTTC. Its translation: CASSAGNSYEQYF.

The chain combines TRBV7-2 with TRBJ2-5; D not certain. The germline CDR1 and CDR2 sequences are SGHTA and FQGNSA. V dropped 5 bases and J dropped 4 bases, with 11 bases sitting between them. The CDR3 has 13 residues. The CDR3: CASSRVHGETQYF. The CDR3 DNA sequence: TGTGCCAGCAGCCGAGTTCACGGAGAGACCCAGTACTTC.

The genes are TRBV14 and TRBJ1-1; 10 bases agree with TRBD1. Germline CDR1 is SGHDN and CDR2 is FVKESK. The CDR3 runs to 15 residues. Unmatched junction bases numbered 2, after V lost 0 bases and J lost 4 bases. This CDR3 reads CASSQEDRGTTEAFF. The CDR3 coding sequence is TGTGCCAGCAGCCAAGAGGACAGGGGGACCACTGAAGCTTTCTTT.

The chain carries TRBV28 and TRBJ1-1, with D perhaps TRBD1 (6 bases). The germline V gene has CDR1 MDHEN and CDR2 SYDVKM. CDR3 length: 15 amino acids. V lost 6 bases and J 0 bases, leaving 14 bases between the germline ends. For the CDR3, the DNA is TGTGCCAGCAGGGGACCAAGGGGGATGAACACTGAAGCTTTCTTT. Translating gives CASRGPRGMNTEAFF.

This sequence joins TRBV25-1 and TRBJ2-7, with 8 bases fitting TRBD2. The CDR3 spans 15 residues. CDR1 MGHDK and CDR2 SYGVNS come from the germline V gene. CDR3 nucleotides: TGTGCTCGAGGGGCGGGGGGCGCCCACTCCTACGAGCAGTACTTC. It yields the protein CARGAGGAHSYEQYF.

The chain employs TRBV6-1 and TRBJ1-1; D remains unclear. The V end was cut by 5 bases, the J end by 5 bases, with 18 bases between. CDR1 and CDR2 from the germline V gene are MNHNS and SASEGT. There are 15 residues in the CDR3. CDR3 DNA: TGTGCCAGCAGTCTCAAAGGGCCCCCGGGGACTGAAGCTTTCTTT. Its protein product is CASSLKGPPGTEAFF.

This chain joins TRBV4-3 and TRBJ1-4; D might be TRBD1 (6 bases). CDR1 LGHNA and CDR2 YSLEER come from the germline V gene. The V end was cut by 0 bases, the J end by 14 bases, with 16 bases between. The CDR3 totals 14 residues. CDR3 coding DNA: TGCGCCAGCAGCCAAGATCACCGACAAGGGGGTCTGTTTTTT. It encodes CASSQDHRQGGLFF.

The chain links TRBV6-1 to TRBJ1-2, with D possibly being TRBD1 (6 bases). CDR1 is MNHNS, CDR2 SASEGT, per germline. The V and J ends lost 8 bases and 5 bases respectively, with 12 bases between them. The CDR3 is made up of 12 amino acids. The CDR3 DNA is TGTGCCAGCTACGACAGGCTGTATGGCTACACCTTC. This gives the protein CASYDRLYGYTF.

The chain carries TRBV4-3 and TRBJ1-4; no reliable D call. This CDR3 spans 16 amino acids. From germline, CDR1 is LGHNA and CDR2 YSLEER. The germline V and J ends were trimmed by 0 bases and 6 bases, with 14 bases remaining between them. This CDR3 reads CASSQEGSERDEKLFF. The CDR3 bases are TGCGCCAGCAGCCAAGAGGGCAGTGAGAGGGATGAAAAACTGTTTTTT.

CDR3 sequence: CSVVNTEAFF. CDR3 nucleotide sequence: TGCAGCGTTGTAAACACTGAAGCTTTCTTT. The V call is TRBV29-1, the J call TRBJ1-1; D not certain. Germline V gene lookup returns CDR1 SQVTM and CDR2 ANQGSEA. The V gene lost 4 bases and the J gene lost 2 bases, with 2 bases spanning the gap. The CDR3 loop spans 10 amino acids.

The genes are TRBV23-1 and TRBJ2-5; D may be TRBD2 (5 bases). TRBV23-1 is designated an ORF whose function remains uncertain. CDR3 length equals 14 residues. Trimming removed 4 bases at V and 10 bases at J, with 19 bases between. The CDR3 bases are TGCGCCAGCAGTCCCGTAGAGGGAGAGGGAATCCAGTACTTC. Its protein is CASSPVEGEGIQYF.

The chain combines TRBV4-1 with TRBJ2-7, with D possibly being TRBD2 (7 bases). Trimming shortened V by 3 bases and J by 0 bases, and 12 bases separated the two germline ends. This CDR3 is 15 amino acids long. Germline lookup yields CDR1 MGHRA and CDR2 YSYEKL. This CDR3 is CASSQEGGSSYEQYF. DNA of the CDR3: TGCGCCAGCAGCCAGGAGGGGGGGTCCTCCTACGAGCAGTACTTC.